Sequencing of this TCR beta chain was carried out in a study of cytotoxic CD8 clonotypes in ibrutinib-treated CLL. About the research overall: Once patients had received a median approximately eleven months of treatment, range 6 to 36, response samples were obtained. An average of around 250,000 productive templates and tens of thousands of productive rearrangements was obtained per sample. Findings and limits, study-wide: Sampling schedules were unmatched across sustained-remission and progressing patients.

Investigators sought sequencing depths of between 1 in 200,000 and 1 in 1 million T cells. Assay: immunoSEQ multiplex PCR; the TCRdb copy retains only in-frame clones and omits some. Here the sample spans tens of thousands of clones, roughly 69% being singletons. About this clone itself: The antigen is not known.

Germline V gene sequence: CDR1 SGDLS, CDR2 YYNGEE. The CDR3 has 15 residues. The ends were cut back, 0 bases at V and 1 base at J, with 10 bases in the middle. Sequenced material: PBMCs, taken after 24 months of ibrutinib treatment. The chain is built from TRBV9 and TRBJ1-1; D ambiguous. This receptor was obtained from a human donor with chronic lymphocytic leukemia. CDR3 region: CASSVDGRSNTEAFF. The DNA of the CDR3 is TGTGCCAGCAGCGTAGACGGCAGGTCGAACACTGAAGCTTTCTTT.